Shown below are 32 T cell receptor beta chains from a single sample sequenced in a study of regulatory T cells in long-lasting Graves disease. The authors built TCR beta libraries using iRepertoire HTBI primers and Arm-PCR of CDR3 regions. TCRdb reprocessed the multiplex PCR reads with MiXCR, giving one entry per CDR3 protein. The table includes 360,000 or so distinct CDR3 sequences, around 11% detected once. The time point: newly diagnosed GD, antithyroid drugs for less than 3 months. Construction of the TCR library relied on RNA isolated from PBMCs. The sample was also linked to a second study, of T cells in Graves' hyperthyroidism and ophthalmopathy.

The sequencing used peripheral blood mononuclear cells (PBMCs), collected at new diagnosis, from a patient treated with antithyroid drugs. These TCRs come from a woman under 30 with Graves disease.

This clonotype was detected only a few times. The chain recombines TRBV6-1 with TRBJ2-7, with no clear D. The V gene's germline CDR1 is MNHNS and CDR2 SASEGT. The germline V and J ends were trimmed by 6 bases and 6 bases, with 18 bases remaining between them. The CDR3 has 14 residues. This CDR3 is CASRRLGRFVEQYF. CDR3 nucleotide sequence: TGTGCCAGCAGACGGCTAGGGCGGTTCGTCGAGCAGTACTTC.

This clonotype showed up many times. The genes are TRBV20-1 and TRBJ2-4; 10 nucleotides align to TRBD1. CDR1 is DFQATT, CDR2 SNEGSKA, per germline (reference sequence). V was clipped by 1 base and J by 6 bases; unmatched bases: 6. The CDR3 loop spans 15 amino acids. The CDR3 loop reads CSARGGTGEGNIQYF. In nucleotides, the CDR3 is TGCAGTGCTAGAGGGGGGACAGGGGAGGGAAACATTCAGTACTTC.

Comment on this clonotype: A much larger clone differs from this one at a single base, so this may be a read error. This chain connects TRBV24-1 to TRBJ2-1, with TRBD2 matching over 9 bases. Germline V CDR1 and CDR2: KGHDR, SFDVKD. CDR3 length: 16 residues. The CDR3 loop is CATCDVAGVMSNEQFF. CDR3 bases: TGTGCCACCTGTGACGTAGCGGGAGTCATGTCCAATGAGCAGTTCTTC.

This clonotype was observed many times. The chain recombines TRBV28 with TRBJ1-1; TRBD1 matches 7 bases. Germline CDR1 MDHEN, CDR2 SYDVKM. After removal of 2 bases from V and 10 bases from J, the junction contained 10 bases not matched to a gene. The CDR3 loop spans 14 amino acids. The CDR3 loop reads CASSLLATGQGAFF. Written as DNA, the CDR3 is TGTGCCAGCAGTTTACTTGCGACAGGGCAGGGAGCTTTCTTT.

Details on this clonotype: Being one base from a much bigger clone, this may be a read error. This chain's CDR3 is CASSVQSSSYEQFF. The CDR3 nucleotides read TGTGCCAGCAGTGTACAGTCGAGCTCCTACGAGCAGTTCTTC. The V and J genes are TRBV2 and TRBJ2-1; D ambiguous. The V gene's germline CDR1 is SNHLY and CDR2 FYNNEI. Between the trimmed V and J ends, which lost 4 bases and 10 bases, there was a span of 17 bases. The CDR3 extends over 14 amino acids.

This clonotype was detected a few times. It is likely a read error, because the conserved phenylalanine at the end of the CDR3 is missing. The CDR3 protein is CASSYSMGAGVDEQFS. In DNA, the CDR3 is TGTGCCAGCAGTTACTCTATGGGAGCGGGGGTTGATGAGCAGTTCTCC. The genes are TRBV6-5 and TRBJ2-1, with TRBD2 matching over 8 bases. CDR3 length: 16 residues. From germline, CDR1 is MNHEY and CDR2 SVGAGI. V shed 0 bases, J shed 8 bases, and the junction held 9 bases outside the gene matches.

At least ten counts were recorded for this clonotype. The V gene is TRBV20-1, the J gene TRBJ1-4, with a tentative D call TRBD1 (5 bases). Germline V gives CDR1 DFQATT, CDR2 SNEGSKA (reference sequence). Trimming pared 3 bases from V and 7 bases from J, leaving 12 bases between. The CDR3 contains 13 residues. This CDR3 reads CSARSGRFEKLFF. CDR3 DNA: TGCAGTGCTAGGTCGGGACGTTTTGAAAAACTGTTTTTT.

This clonotype has ten or more counts. This chain joins TRBV12-3 or TRBV12-4 and TRBJ2-7; TRBD2 is a possible D gene (6 bases). CDR3 length: 12 residues. V was shortened by 6 bases and J by 4 bases, with 10 bases between the two germline ends. As DNA, the CDR3 is TGTGCCAGCAGCATCGGGAGATACGAGCAGTACGTC. The encoded protein is CASSIGRYEQYV.

At least ten counts were recorded for this clonotype. The rearrangement uses TRBV20-1 and TRBJ1-6; D ambiguous. V lost 3 bases and J lost 14, with 14 bases in between. The CDR3 length is 12 residues. Per germline, CDR1 DFQATT and CDR2 SNEGSKA (reference sequence). CDR3 sequence reads: CSARGFASALHF. The CDR3 DNA is TGCAGTGCTAGGGGATTTGCATCGGCCCTCCACTTT.

This clonotype has more than one count but fewer than ten. J is TRBJ2-2 and V is TRBV19; possibly TRBD1 for D (6 bases). Trimming took off 7 bases at V and 1 base at J, with 10 bases between the two ends. CDR1 LNHDA and CDR2 SQIVND come from the germline V gene (reference sequence). The CDR3 covers 14 residues. The CDR3 DNA reads TGTGCCAGTAATACAGGGCTGAACACCGGGGAGCTGTTTTTT. Translated, it gives CASNTGLNTGELFF. The whole variable domain, filled in from reference TRBV19 and TRBJ2-2, reads DGGITQSPKYLFRKEGQNVTLSCEQNLNHDAMYWYRQDPGQGLRLIYYSQIVNDFQKGDIAEGYSVSREKKESFPLTVTSAQKNPTAFYLCASNTGLNTGELFFGEGSRLTVL.

This clonotype was seen repeatedly, ten times or more. V gene TRBV7-6 combines with J gene TRBJ1-5; D is unresolved. Trimming removed 0 bases at V and 0 bases at J, with 18 bases between. Looked up from germline, CDR1 is SGHVS and CDR2 is FNYEAQ. The CDR3 runs 19 residues. CDR3 residues: CASSLARAGRVHSNQPQHF. The CDR3 DNA sequence: TGTGCCAGCAGCTTAGCGCGGGCGGGCAGAGTACATAGCAATCAGCCCCAGCATTTT.

CDR3 region: CASSLTGDEQYF. The CDR3 DNA follows: TGTGCCAGCAGTTTGACAGGGGACGAGCAGTACTTC. V is TRBV28 and J is TRBJ2-7; the match to TRBD1 covers 8 bases. Trimming took 3 bases from V and 5 from J; bases not matched to a gene: 0. CDR1 and CDR2 (germline): MDHEN, SYDVKM. The CDR3 runs to 12 residues.

This clonotype occurred a few times. This may come from a read error, since a much larger clone is one base off. This chain links TRBV12-3 or TRBV12-4 with TRBJ2-1; the D is unclear. The CDR3 has 14 residues. V lost 0 bases, J lost 2 bases, and 5 bases lay in between. Here the CDR3 reads CASSLAVPYNEQFF. The CDR3 DNA reads as TGTGCCAGCAGTTTAGCGGTTCCCTACAATGAGCAGTTCTTC.

In regard to this clonotype: One base away lies a much larger clone, so this may be a sequencing read error. V gene TRBV27 combines with J gene TRBJ2-7, with 7 nucleotides matching TRBD1. There are 14 residues in the CDR3. Germline CDR1 and CDR2: MNHEY and SMNVEV (reference sequence). V lost 8 bases and J lost 5; bases outside the gene matches: 12. CDR3 amino acids: CASGTGTEVNEQYF. The CDR3 DNA follows: TGTGCCAGCGGGACCGGGACAGAGGTGAACGAGCAGTACTTC.

The chain carries TRBV20-1 and TRBJ2-3; TRBD2 matches at 11 bases. Germline V CDR1 and CDR2: DFQATT, SNEGSKA (reference sequence). The length of the CDR3 is 17 residues. The CDR3 sequence is CSPGTVAGGQGEVTQYF. The CDR3 DNA is TGCAGCCCCGGAACGGTAGCGGGGGGGCAGGGGGAGGTTACGCAGTATTTT.

This clonotype was counted at least ten times. The V call is TRBV5-1, the J call TRBJ1-1, with D possibly being TRBD1 (6 bases). V was cut by 0 bases and J by 10 bases, with 16 bases left in between. The CDR3 is made up of 14 amino acids. Germline CDR1 SGHRS, CDR2 YFSETQ. The CDR3 region has the DNA TGCGCCAGCAGCTTGGTGGCGGGGGCGCCGGGAGCTTTCTTT. Translation: CASSLVAGAPGAFF. Using reference TRBV5-1 and TRBJ1-1 for the parts outside the CDR3, the full variable domain is KAGVTQTPRYLIKTRGQQVTLSCSPISGHRSVSWYQQTPGQGLQFLFEYFSETQRNKGNFPGRFSGRQFSNSRSEMNVSTLELGDSALYLCASSLVAGAPGAFFGQGTRLTVV.

A note on this clonotype: Relative to the germline gene, one junction end is altered; a read error may explain this. The chain couples TRBV30 to TRBJ1-5; perhaps TRBD1 as D (5 bases). This CDR3 contains 16 residues. Germline lookup yields CDR1 GTSNPN and CDR2 SVGIG (reference sequence). The chain's CDR3 is CTWSSGTYTRREPQHF. CDR3 nucleotide sequence: TGTACCTGGAGCTCAGGGACCTATACCAGGAGGGAGCCCCAGCATTTT.

Many counts were recorded for this clonotype. V is TRBV2 and J is TRBJ2-3; 7 positions agree with TRBD2. This CDR3 has 13 amino acids. The trim removed 8 bases at V and 2 bases at J, leaving 4 bases unmatched. CDR1 is SNHLY and CDR2 is FYNNEI in the germline V gene. The CDR3 loop reads CASAGGFTDTQYF. The CDR3 DNA reads as TGTGCCAGCGCCGGGGGGTTCACAGATACGCAGTATTTT.

The J gene is TRBJ2-7, the V gene TRBV5-6; tentatively, D is TRBD1 (5 bases). In germline, CDR1 is SGHDT, CDR2 YYEEEE. V was shortened by 3 bases and J by 5 bases, with 12 bases between the two germline ends. CDR3 size: 13 residues. The CDR3 nucleotides are TGTGCCAGCAGCTGGAGACAGATCGACGAGCAGTACGTC. It translates to CASSWRQIDEQYV.

The J gene is TRBJ1-2, the V gene TRBV7-2; D remains ambiguous. The CDR3 consists of 17 residues. V lost 5 bases and J lost 3, with 22 bases in between. The V gene's germline CDR1 is SGHTA and CDR2 FQGNSA. The chain's CDR3 is CASSERRGREGDYGYTF. CDR3 sequence (DNA): TGTGCCAGCAGCGAACGAAGAGGGCGCGAGGGCGACTATGGCTACACCTTC. Full variable domain (rest looked up from reference TRBV7-2 and TRBJ1-2): GAGVSQSPSNKVTEKGKDVELRCDPISGHTALYWYRQSLGQGLEFLIYFQGNSAPDKSGLPSDRFSAERTGGSVSTLTIQRTQQEDSAVYLCASSERRGREGDYGYTFGSGTRLTVV.

This clonotype was detected ten times or more. This rearrangement joins TRBV9 to TRBJ1-1; D is undetermined. Germline CDR1 SGDLS, CDR2 YYNGEE. V was pared by 0 bases and J by 5 bases, with 11 bases between. This CDR3 has 14 amino acids. Here the CDR3 reads CASSVGGGQTEAFF. The CDR3 coding sequence is TGTGCCAGCAGCGTAGGGGGAGGTCAAACTGAAGCTTTCTTT.

This clonotype was counted many times. The chain carries TRBV6-2 or TRBV6-3 and TRBJ2-5; D may be TRBD1 or TRBD2 (5 bases each). V was trimmed by 6 bases and J by 5 bases, leaving 19 bases between them. The CDR3 length is 15 residues. Per the germline V gene, CDR1 is MNHEY and CDR2 is SVGEGT. This CDR3 is CASSGDGLLSETQYF. DNA for the CDR3: TGTGCCAGCAGCGGGGACGGCCTTTTATCGGAGACCCAGTACTTC.

This clonotype was counted at least ten times. The CDR3 DNA reads as TGTGCCAGCAGAAACGACGGCCTGAGCTCCTACGAGCAGTACTTC. Protein product: CASRNDGLSSYEQYF. The genes are TRBV2 and TRBJ2-7; D call uncertain. Germline V gene lookup returns CDR1 SNHLY and CDR2 FYNNEI. V was trimmed by 6 bases and J by 0 bases, leaving 15 bases between them. The CDR3 contains 15 residues.

This clonotype was detected ten times or more. The J gene is TRBJ2-1, the V gene TRBV20-1; 11 nucleotides match TRBD2. The germline gives CDR1 DFQATT, CDR2 SNEGSKA (reference sequence). The junction had 5 bases not matched to a gene; V was cut back by 7 bases and J by 0 bases. The CDR3 totals 15 residues. CDR3 coding DNA: TGCAGTGTCGGGACTAGCGGCCCCTCCTACAATGAGCAGTTCTTC. Amino acid sequence: CSVGTSGPSYNEQFF.

This clonotype was observed a few times. This sequence joins TRBV7-6 and TRBJ2-1; no definite D call. This CDR3 has 15 residues. The germline V gene has CDR1 SGHVS and CDR2 FNYEAQ. Between the trimmed V and J ends, which lost 2 bases and 2 bases, there was a span of 10 bases. The CDR3 region has the DNA TGTGCCAGCAGCTTATCCGGGCCCCCCTACAATGAGCAGTTCTTC. This gives the protein CASSLSGPPYNEQFF.

Here the CDR3 reads CASSLNNRGYEAFF. Here the CDR3 DNA reads TGTGCCAGCAGCTTGAACAACAGGGGTTATGAAGCTTTCTTT. The chain has TRBV11-1 and TRBJ1-1, with TRBD1 identical over 7 bases. Germline assignment: CDR1 SGHAT and CDR2 FQDESV (reference sequence). V shed 3 bases, J shed 7 bases, and the junction held 8 bases outside the gene matches. The CDR3 has 14 residues.

This clonotype occurred many times. V and J are TRBV6-5 and TRBJ2-7; D is undetermined. The CDR3 contains 13 residues. Germline CDR1 is MNHEY and CDR2 is SVGAGI. V was shortened by 0 bases and J by 2 bases, with 5 bases between the two germline ends. CDR3 bases: TGTGCCAGCAGTTACTCCGGCCCCTACGAGCAGTACTTC. Translated, it gives CASSYSGPYEQYF.

At least ten counts were recorded for this clonotype. This sequence joins TRBV28 and TRBJ2-7; the D gene could be TRBD1 or TRBD2 (5 bases each). Trimming removed 3 bases at V and 0 bases at J, with 15 bases between. Germline loops: CDR1 MDHEN, CDR2 SYDVKM. This CDR3 is built from 16 residues. The CDR3 sequence is CASSFIGAASSYEQYF. The CDR3 DNA reads TGTGCCAGCAGTTTTATCGGGGCAGCTAGCTCCTACGAGCAGTACTTC.

This clonotype was counted many times. The rearrangement links TRBV6-9 to TRBJ1-1; no clear D gene. Trimming pared 4 bases from V and 4 bases from J, leaving 16 bases between. This CDR3 region has 15 residues. Germline CDR1 MNHGY, CDR2 SVAAGI. The CDR3 bases are TGTGCCAGCAGTTTCAGCGCCGATAAGAGCACTGAAGCTTTCTTT. Protein: CASSFSADKSTEAFF.

This clonotype was detected many times. This chain joins TRBV12-3 or TRBV12-4 and TRBJ2-3, with 9 bases matching TRBD2. The CDR3 length is 16 residues. V was pared by 7 bases and J by 3 bases, with 11 bases of the junction left unmatched. In DNA, the CDR3 is TGTGCCAGCACCCTAAGGCTAGCGGGGATGACAGATACGCAGTATTTT. Amino acids: CASTLRLAGMTDTQYF.

This clonotype was found many times. The rearrangement uses TRBV5-5 and TRBJ1-2, with a possible D match to TRBD1 (6 bases). Trimming left V 1 base short and J 8 bases short, with 15 bases between. Germline assignment: CDR1 SGHKS and CDR2 YYEKEE (reference sequence). The CDR3 contains 14 residues. The CDR3 sequence is CASSLYVGGSGYTF. CDR3 nucleotide sequence: TGTGCCAGCAGCTTGTATGTAGGGGGTAGCGGCTACACCTTC.

The rearrangement links TRBV10-3 to TRBJ2-3; D ambiguous. Germline CDR1 and CDR2: ENHRY and SYGVKD. The CDR3 is 16 amino acids. V dropped 0 bases and J dropped 1 base, with 11 bases sitting between them. The CDR3 reads CAISESRTSGTDTQYF. DNA of the CDR3: TGTGCCATCAGTGAGTCTAGAACCAGCGGCACAGATACGCAGTATTTT.